Here is one T cell receptor beta chain with its context. The junction had 8 bases not matched to a gene; V was cut back by 5 bases and J by 6 bases. CDR3 size: 15 residues. CDR1 and CDR2 from the germline V gene are MNHEY and SVGAGI. This sample was taken from a study of blood T cell repertoires in COVID-19. Clones were read by immunoSEQ multiplex PCR, and TCRdb kept only the in-frame ones, dropping some. The data hold about 59,000 clones, with roughly four fifths observed a single time. The sequenced sample consisted of peripheral blood. The source is a human donor in a cohort sampled during active COVID-19. The chain has TRBV6-5 and TRBJ1-5, with 9 bases aligning to TRBD1. The CDR3: CASSRDRANPQPQHF. The CDR3 DNA is TGTGCCAGCAGTCGGGACAGGGCTAACCCTCAGCCCCAGCATTTT.